The present T cell receptor (beta chain) was sequenced within a study of cytomegalovirus exposure and HLA in healthy donors. Turning to this clone: The target antigen is unknown.

Study-wide results and limits: TCR beta chain V- and J-gene trimming was linked, in a later analysis, to a missense variant in DCLRE1C.

PCR was performed using 60 Vbeta and 13 Jbeta primers. The protocol was immunoSEQ multiplex PCR, while the TCRdb copy is restricted to in-frame clones and leaves out a portion. In the table there are about 200,000 clones, roughly 80% of which are singletons. What was sequenced was PBMCs. This TCR was recovered from a woman between 18 and 29 years old in good health and CMV-seronegative.

The CDR3: CASSAVTGDLYGYTF. The DNA for the CDR3 is TGTGCCAGCAGCGCGGTGACAGGCGACCTCTATGGCTACACCTTC. This chain links TRBV9 with TRBJ1-2; D is perhaps TRBD1 (6 bases). Germline V CDR1 and CDR2: SGDLS, YYNGEE. V was cut by 3 bases and J by 4 bases, with 16 bases left in between. The CDR3 runs 15 residues.